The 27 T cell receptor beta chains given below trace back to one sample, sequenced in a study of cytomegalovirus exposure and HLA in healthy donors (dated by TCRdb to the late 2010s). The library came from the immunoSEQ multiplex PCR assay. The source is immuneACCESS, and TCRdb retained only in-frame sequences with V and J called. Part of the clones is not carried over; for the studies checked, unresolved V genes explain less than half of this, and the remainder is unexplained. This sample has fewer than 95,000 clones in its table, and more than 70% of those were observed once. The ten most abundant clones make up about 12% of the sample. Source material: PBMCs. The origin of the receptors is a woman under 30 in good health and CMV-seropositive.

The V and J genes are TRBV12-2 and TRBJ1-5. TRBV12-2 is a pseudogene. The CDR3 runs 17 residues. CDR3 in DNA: TGTGCAAGTCGCTTAGCGGAGGGCATTGAGAGCAATCAGCCCCAGCATTTT. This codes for CASRLAEGIESNQPQHF.

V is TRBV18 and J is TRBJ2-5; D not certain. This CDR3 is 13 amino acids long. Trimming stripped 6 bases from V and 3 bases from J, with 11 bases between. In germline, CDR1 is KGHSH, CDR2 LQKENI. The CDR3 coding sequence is TGTGCCAGCTCCGTAGGAGAGGAAGAGACCCAGTACTTC. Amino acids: CASSVGEEETQYF. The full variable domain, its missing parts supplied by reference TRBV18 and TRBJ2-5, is NAGVMQNPRHLVRRRGQEARLRCSPMKGHSHVYWYRQLPEEGLKFMVYLQKENIIDESGMPKERFSAEFPKEGPSILRIQQVVRGDSAAYFCASSVGEEETQYFGPGTRLLVL.

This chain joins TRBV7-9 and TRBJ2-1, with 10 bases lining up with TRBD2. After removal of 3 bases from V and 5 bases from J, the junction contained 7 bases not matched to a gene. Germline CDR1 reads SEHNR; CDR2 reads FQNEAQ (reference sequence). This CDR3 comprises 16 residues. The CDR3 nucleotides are TGTGCCAGCAGCTTCCGACTGAGCGGGGGGGACAATGAGCAGTTCTTC. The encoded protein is CASSFRLSGGDNEQFF.

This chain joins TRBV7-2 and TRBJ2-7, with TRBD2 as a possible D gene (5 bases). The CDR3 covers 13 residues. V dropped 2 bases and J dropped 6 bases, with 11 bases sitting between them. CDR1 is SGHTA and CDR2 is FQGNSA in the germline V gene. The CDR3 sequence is CASSLTRESEQYF. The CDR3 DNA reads TGTGCCAGCAGCTTAACAAGGGAGTCCGAGCAGTACTTC. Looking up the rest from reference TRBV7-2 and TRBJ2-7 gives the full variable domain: GAGVSQSPSNKVTEKGKDVELRCDPISGHTALYWYRQSLGQGLEFLIYFQGNSAPDKSGLPSDRFSAERTGGSVSTLTIQRTQQEDSAVYLCASSLTRESEQYFGPGTRLTVT.

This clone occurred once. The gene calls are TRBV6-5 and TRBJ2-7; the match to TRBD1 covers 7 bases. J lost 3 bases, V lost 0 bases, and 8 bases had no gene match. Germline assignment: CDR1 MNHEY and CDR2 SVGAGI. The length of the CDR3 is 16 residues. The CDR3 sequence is CASSYSFGTANYEQYF. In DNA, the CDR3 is TGTGCCAGCAGTTACTCGTTTGGGACAGCAAACTACGAGCAGTACTTC.

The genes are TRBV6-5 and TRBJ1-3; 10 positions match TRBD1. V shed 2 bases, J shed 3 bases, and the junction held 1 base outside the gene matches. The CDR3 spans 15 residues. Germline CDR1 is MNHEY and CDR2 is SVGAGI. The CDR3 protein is CASSYDRGLGNTIYF. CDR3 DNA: TGTGCCAGCAGTTACGACAGGGGGCTTGGAAACACCATATATTTT.

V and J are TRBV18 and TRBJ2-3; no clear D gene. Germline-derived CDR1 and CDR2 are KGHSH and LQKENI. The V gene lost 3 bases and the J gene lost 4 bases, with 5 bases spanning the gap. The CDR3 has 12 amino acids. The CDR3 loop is CASSPLADTQYF. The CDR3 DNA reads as TGTGCCAGCTCACCCCTAGCAGATACGCAGTATTTT.

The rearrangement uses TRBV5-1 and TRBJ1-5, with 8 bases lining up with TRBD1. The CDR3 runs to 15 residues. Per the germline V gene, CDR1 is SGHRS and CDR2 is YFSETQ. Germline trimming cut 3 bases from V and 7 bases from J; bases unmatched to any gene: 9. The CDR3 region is CASSSGGQVGQPQHF. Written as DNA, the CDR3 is TGCGCCAGCAGCTCGGGGGGACAGGTCGGGCAGCCCCAGCATTTT.

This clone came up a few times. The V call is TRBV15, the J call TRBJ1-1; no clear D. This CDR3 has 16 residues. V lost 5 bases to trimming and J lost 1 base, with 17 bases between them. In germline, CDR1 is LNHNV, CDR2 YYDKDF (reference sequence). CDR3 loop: CATSPRGTDRNTEAFF. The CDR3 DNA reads TGTGCCACCAGCCCCCGGGGAACGGATAGGAACACTGAAGCTTTCTTT.

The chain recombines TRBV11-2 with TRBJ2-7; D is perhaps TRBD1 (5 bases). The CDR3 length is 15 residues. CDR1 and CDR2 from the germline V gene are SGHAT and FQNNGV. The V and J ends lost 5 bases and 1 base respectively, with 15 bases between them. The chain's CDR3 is CASSPRGFGSYEQYF. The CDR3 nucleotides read TGTGCCAGCAGCCCAAGGGGTTTTGGGTCCTACGAGCAGTACTTC.

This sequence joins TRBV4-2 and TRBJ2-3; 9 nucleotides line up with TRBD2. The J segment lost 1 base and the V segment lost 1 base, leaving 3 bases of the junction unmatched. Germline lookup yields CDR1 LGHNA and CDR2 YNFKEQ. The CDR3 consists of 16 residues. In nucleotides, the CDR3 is TGTGCCAGCAGCCAAGCAGCGGGGGGTGGCACAGATACGCAGTATTTT. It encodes CASSQAAGGGTDTQYF.

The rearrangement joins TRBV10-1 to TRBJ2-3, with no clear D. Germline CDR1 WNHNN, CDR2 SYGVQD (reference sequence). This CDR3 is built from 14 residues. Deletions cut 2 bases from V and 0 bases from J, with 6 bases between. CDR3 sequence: CASSEDTSTDTQYF. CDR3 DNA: TGCGCCAGCAGTGAGGACACGAGCACAGATACGCAGTATTTT.

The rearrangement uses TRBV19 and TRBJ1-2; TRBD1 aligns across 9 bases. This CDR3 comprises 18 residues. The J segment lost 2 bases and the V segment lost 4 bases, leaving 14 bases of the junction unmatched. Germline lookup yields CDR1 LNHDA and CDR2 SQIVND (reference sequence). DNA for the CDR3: TGTGCCAGTAGTAACCCGCGGGACAGGGACGAACTAAACTATGGCTACACCTTC. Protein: CASSNPRDRDELNYGYTF.

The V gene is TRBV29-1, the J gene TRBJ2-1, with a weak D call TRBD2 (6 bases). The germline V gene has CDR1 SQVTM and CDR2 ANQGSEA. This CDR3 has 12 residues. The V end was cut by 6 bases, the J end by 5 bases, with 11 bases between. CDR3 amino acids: CSVGGGNNEQFF. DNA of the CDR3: TGCAGCGTGGGGGGAGGAAACAATGAGCAGTTCTTC.

The CDR3 loop is CASTSPAAGGYTF. For the CDR3, the DNA is TGTGCCAGCACCTCCCCTGCCGCGGGGGGCTACACCTTC. This chain links TRBV28 with TRBJ1-2; D remains ambiguous. The length of the CDR3 is 13 residues. Germline V gives CDR1 MDHEN, CDR2 SYDVKM. V was cut by 7 bases and J by 8 bases, with 17 bases left in between.

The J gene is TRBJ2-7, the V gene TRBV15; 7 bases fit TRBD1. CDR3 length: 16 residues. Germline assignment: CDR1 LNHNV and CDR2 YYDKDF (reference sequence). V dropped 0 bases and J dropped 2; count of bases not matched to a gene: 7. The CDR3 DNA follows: TGTGCCACCAGCAGAGACCCGGGACAGTGGACCTACGAGCAGTACTTC. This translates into CATSRDPGQWTYEQYF.

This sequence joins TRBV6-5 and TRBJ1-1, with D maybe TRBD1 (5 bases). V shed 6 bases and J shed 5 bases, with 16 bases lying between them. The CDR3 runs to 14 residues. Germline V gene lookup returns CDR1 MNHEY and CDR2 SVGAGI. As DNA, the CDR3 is TGTGCCAGCAGCCCCTTGAATCGGGGGACTGAAGCTTTCTTT. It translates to CASSPLNRGTEAFF.

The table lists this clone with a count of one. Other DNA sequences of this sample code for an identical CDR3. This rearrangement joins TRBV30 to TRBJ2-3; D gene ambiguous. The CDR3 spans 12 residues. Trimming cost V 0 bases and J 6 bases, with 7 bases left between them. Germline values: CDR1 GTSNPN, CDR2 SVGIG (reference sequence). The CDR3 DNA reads TGTGCCTGGAGTGTCTCGCGGGATACGCAGTATTTT. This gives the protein CAWSVSRDTQYF.

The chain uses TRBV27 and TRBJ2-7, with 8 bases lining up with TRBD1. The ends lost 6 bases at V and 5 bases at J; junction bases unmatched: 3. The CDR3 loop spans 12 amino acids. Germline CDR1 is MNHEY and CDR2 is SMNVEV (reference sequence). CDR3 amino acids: CASRDRANEQYF. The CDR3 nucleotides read TGTGCCAGCAGGGACAGGGCCAACGAGCAGTACTTC.

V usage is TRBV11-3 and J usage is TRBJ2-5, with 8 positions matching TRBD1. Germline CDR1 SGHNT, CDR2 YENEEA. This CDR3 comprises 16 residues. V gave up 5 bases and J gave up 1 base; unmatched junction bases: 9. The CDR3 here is CASSQGLTGVQETQYF. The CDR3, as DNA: TGTGCCAGCAGCCAAGGCTTGACAGGGGTCCAAGAGACCCAGTACTTC.

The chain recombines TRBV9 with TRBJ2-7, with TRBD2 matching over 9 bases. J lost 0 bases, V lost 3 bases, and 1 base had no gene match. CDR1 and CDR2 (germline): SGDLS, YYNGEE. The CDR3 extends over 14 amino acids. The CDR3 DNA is TGTGCCAGCAGCGGGACTAGCGCCTCCTACGAGCAGTACTTC. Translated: CASSGTSASYEQYF. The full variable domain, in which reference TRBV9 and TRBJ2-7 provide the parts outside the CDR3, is DSGVTQTPKHLITATGQRVTLRCSPRSGDLSVYWYQQSLDQGLQFLIQYYNGEERAKGNILERFSAQQFPDLHSELNLSSLELGDSALYFCASSGTSASYEQYFGPGTRLTVT.

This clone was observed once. The CDR3 nucleotides are TGTGCCAGCAGCTTATGGGTGACAGCCCGAGCCGGGGAGCTGTTTTTT. It is translated as CASSLWVTARAGELFF. The chain is built from TRBV7-7 and TRBJ2-2, with D perhaps TRBD1 (5 bases). With 2 bases removed from V and 6 bases from J, the gap between germline ends came to 16 bases. Germline V gene data show CDR1 as SSHAT and CDR2 as FNYEAQ (reference sequence). The CDR3 extends over 16 amino acids.

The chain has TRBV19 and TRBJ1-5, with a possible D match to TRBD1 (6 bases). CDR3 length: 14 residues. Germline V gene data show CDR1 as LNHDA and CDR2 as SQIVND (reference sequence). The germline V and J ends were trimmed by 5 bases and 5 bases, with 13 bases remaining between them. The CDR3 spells CASSVRGKHQPQHF. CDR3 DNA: TGTGCCAGTAGTGTCAGGGGAAAGCATCAGCCCCAGCATTTT.

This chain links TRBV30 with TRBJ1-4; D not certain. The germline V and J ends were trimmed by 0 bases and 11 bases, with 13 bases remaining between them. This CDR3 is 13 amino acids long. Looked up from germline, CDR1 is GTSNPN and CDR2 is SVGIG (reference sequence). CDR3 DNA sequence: TGTGCCTGGAGTGTAGGGCAGAGGGCTAAACTGTTTTTT. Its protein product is CAWSVGQRAKLFF.

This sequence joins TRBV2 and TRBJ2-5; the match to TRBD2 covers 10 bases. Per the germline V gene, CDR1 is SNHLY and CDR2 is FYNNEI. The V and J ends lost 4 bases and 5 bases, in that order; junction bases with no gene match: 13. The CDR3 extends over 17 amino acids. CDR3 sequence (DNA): TGTGCCAGCAGTGCCAGGGGGAGCGGGGGGGCCAACGAGACCCAGTACTTC. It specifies CASSARGSGGANETQYF.

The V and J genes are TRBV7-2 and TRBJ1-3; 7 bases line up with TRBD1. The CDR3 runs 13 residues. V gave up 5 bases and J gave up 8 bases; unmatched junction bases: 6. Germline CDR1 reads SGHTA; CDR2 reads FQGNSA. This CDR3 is CASSVIRGDTIYF. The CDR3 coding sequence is TGTGCCAGCAGCGTTATCAGGGGGGACACCATATATTTT.

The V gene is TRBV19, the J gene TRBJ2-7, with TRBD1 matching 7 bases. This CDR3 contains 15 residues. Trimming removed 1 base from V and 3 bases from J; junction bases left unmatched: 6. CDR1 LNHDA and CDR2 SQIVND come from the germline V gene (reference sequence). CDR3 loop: CASSIVLGDSYEQYF. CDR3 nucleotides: TGTGCCAGTAGTATAGTTTTAGGGGACAGCTACGAGCAGTACTTC.